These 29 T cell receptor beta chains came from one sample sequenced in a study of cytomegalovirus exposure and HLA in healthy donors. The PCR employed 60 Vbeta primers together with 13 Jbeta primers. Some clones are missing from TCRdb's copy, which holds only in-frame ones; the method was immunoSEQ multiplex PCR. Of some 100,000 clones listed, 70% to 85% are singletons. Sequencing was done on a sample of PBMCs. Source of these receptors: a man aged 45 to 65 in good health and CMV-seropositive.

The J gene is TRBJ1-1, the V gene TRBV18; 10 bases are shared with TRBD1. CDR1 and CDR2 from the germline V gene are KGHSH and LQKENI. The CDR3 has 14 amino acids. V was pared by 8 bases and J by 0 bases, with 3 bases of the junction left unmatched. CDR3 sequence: CASRTGGMNTEAFF. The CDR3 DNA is TGTGCCAGCCGGACAGGGGGGATGAACACTGAAGCTTTCTTT.

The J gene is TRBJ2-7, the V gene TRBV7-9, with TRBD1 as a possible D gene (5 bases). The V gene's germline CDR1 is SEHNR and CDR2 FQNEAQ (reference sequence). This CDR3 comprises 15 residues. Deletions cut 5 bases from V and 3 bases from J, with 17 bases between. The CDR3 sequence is CASSPLQVVNYEQYF. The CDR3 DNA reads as TGTGCCAGCAGCCCGCTACAGGTGGTGAACTACGAGCAGTACTTC.

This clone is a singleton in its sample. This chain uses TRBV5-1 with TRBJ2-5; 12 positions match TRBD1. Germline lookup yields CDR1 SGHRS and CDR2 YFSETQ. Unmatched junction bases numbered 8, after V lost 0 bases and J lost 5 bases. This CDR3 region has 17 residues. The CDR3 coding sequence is TGCGCCAGCAGCTTGGGTCCCGGGACAGGGGGCAGGGAGACCCAGTACTTC. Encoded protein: CASSLGPGTGGRETQYF.

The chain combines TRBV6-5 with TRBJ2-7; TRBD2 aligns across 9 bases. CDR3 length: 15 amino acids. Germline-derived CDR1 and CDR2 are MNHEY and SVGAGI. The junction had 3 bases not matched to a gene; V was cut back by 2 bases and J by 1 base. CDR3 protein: CASSYRRGGSYEQYF. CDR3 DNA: TGTGCCAGCAGTTACCGGCGGGGGGGTTCCTACGAGCAGTACTTC.

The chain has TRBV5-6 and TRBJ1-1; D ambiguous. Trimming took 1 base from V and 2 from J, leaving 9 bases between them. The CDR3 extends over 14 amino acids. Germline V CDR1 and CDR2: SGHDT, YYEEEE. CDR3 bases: TGTGCCAGCAGCTTGCGAAACAGAAACACTGAAGCTTTCTTT. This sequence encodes CASSLRNRNTEAFF. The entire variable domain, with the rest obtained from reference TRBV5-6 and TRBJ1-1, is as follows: DAGVTQSPTHLIKTRGQQVTLRCSPKSGHDTVSWYQQALGQGPQFIFQYYEEEERQRGNFPDRFSGHQFPNYSSELNVNALLLGDSALYLCASSLRNRNTEAFFGQGTRLTVV.

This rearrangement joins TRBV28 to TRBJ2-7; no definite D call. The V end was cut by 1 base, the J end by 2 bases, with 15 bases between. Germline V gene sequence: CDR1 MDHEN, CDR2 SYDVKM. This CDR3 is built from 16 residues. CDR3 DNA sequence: TGTGCCAGCAGTTTATCACTCGCGAGACTGACCTACGAGCAGTACTTC. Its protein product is CASSLSLARLTYEQYF.

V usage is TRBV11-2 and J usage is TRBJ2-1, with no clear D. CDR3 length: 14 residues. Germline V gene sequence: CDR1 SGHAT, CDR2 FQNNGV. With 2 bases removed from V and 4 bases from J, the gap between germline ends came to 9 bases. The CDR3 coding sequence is TGTGCCAGCAGCTTAAGCAAAGAGTACAATGAGCAGTTCTTC. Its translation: CASSLSKEYNEQFF. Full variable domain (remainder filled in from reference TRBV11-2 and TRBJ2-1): EAGVAQSPRYKIIEKRQSVAFWCNPISGHATLYWYQQILGQGPKLLIQFQNNGVVDDSQLPKDRFSAERLKGVDSTLKIQPAKLEDSAVYLCASSLSKEYNEQFFGPGTRLTVL.

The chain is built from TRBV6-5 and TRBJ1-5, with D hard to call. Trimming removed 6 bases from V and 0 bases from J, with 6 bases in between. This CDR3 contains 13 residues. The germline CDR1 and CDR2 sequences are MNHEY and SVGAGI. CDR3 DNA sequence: TGTGCCAGCAGGAGAAATAGCAATCAGCCCCAGCATTTT. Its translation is CASRRNSNQPQHF.

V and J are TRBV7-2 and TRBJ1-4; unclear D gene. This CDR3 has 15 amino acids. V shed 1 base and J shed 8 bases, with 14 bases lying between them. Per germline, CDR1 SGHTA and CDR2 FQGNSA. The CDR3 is CASSLGGGREEKLFF. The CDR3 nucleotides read TGTGCCAGCAGCTTAGGAGGAGGGAGGGAGGAAAAACTGTTTTTT. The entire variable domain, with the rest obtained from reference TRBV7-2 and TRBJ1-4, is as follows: GAGVSQSPSNKVTEKGKDVELRCDPISGHTALYWYRQSLGQGLEFLIYFQGNSAPDKSGLPSDRFSAERTGGSVSTLTIQRTQQEDSAVYLCASSLGGGREEKLFFGSGTQLSVL.

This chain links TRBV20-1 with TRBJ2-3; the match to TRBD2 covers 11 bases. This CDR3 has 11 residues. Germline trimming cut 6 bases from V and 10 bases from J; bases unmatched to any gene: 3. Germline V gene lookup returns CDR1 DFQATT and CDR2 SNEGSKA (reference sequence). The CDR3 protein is CSALLAGAQYF. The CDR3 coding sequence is TGCAGTGCGCTACTAGCGGGGGCGCAGTATTTT.

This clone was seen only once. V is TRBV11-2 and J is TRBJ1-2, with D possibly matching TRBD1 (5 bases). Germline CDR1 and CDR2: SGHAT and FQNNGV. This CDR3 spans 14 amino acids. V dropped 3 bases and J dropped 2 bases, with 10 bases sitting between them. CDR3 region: CASSFGQANYGYTF. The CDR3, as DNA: TGTGCCAGCAGCTTCGGACAAGCAAACTATGGCTACACCTTC.

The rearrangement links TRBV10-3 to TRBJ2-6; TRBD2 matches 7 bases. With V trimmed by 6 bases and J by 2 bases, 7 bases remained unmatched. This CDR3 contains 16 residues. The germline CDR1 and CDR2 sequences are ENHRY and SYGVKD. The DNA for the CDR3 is TGTGCCATCAGCCCGGGAGGCCTACCTGGGGCCAACGTCCTGACTTTC. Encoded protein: CAISPGGLPGANVLTF.

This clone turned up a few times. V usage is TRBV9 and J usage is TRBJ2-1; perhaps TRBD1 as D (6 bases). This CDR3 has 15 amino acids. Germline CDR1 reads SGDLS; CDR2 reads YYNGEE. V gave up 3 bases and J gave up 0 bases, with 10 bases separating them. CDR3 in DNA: TGTGCCAGCAGCGGGACAGCCAGCTCCTACAATGAGCAGTTCTTC. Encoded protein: CASSGTASSYNEQFF. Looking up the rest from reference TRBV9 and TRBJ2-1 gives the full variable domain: DSGVTQTPKHLITATGQRVTLRCSPRSGDLSVYWYQQSLDQGLQFLIQYYNGEERAKGNILERFSAQQFPDLHSELNLSSLELGDSALYFCASSGTASSYNEQFFGPGTRLTVL.

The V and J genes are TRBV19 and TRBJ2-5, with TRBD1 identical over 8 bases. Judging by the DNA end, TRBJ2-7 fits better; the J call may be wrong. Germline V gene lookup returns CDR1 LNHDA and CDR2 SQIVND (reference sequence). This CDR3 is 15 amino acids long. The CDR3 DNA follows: TGTGCCAGTAGTATAGTCCGGGACAGGATCCACGAGCAGTACTTC. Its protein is CASSIVRDRIHEQYF.

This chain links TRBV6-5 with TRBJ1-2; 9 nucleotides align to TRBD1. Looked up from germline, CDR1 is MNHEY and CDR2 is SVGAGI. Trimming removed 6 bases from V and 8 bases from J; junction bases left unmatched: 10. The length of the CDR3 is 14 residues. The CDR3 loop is CASRRTGESKGYTF. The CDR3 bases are TGTGCCAGCAGACGGACAGGGGAATCAAAAGGCTACACCTTC.

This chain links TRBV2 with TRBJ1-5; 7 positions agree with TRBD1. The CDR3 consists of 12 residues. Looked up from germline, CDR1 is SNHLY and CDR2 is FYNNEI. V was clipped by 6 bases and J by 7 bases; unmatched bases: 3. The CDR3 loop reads CASSQGDQPQHF. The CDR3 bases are TGTGCCAGCAGCCAGGGGGACCAGCCCCAGCATTTT.

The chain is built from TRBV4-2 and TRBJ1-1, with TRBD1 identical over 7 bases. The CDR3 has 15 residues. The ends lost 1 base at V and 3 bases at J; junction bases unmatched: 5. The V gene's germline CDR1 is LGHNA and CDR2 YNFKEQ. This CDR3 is CASSQGSQGYTEAFF. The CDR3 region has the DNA TGTGCCAGCAGCCAAGGCTCACAGGGGTACACTGAAGCTTTCTTT.

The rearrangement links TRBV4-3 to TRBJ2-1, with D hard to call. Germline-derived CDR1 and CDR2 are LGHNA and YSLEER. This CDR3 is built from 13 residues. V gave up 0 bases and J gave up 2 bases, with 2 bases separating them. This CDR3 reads CASSQDTYNEQFF. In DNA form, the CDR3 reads TGCGCCAGCAGCCAAGACACCTACAATGAGCAGTTCTTC.

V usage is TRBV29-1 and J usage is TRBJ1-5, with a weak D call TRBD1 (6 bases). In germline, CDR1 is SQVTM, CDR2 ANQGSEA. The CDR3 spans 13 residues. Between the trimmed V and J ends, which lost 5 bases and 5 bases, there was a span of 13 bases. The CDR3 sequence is CSVSRGSDQPQHF. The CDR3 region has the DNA TGCAGCGTTTCCAGGGGAAGCGATCAGCCCCAGCATTTT.

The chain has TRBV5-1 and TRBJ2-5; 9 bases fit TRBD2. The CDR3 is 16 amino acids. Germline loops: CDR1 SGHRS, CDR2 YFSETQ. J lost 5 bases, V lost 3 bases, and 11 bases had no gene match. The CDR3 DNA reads TGCGCCAGCAGCTCGGAGGCGGGAGGGCCTTGGGAGACCCAGTACTTC. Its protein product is CASSSEAGGPWETQYF.

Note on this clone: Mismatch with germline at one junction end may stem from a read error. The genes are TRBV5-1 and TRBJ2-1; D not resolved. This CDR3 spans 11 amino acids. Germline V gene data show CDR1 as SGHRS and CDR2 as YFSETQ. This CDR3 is CASIGVREQFF. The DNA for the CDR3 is TGTGCCAGCATTGGAGTTCGGGAGCAGTTCTTC.

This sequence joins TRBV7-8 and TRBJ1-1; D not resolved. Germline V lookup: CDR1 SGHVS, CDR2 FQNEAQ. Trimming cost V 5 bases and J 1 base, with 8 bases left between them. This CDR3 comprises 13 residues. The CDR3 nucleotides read TGTGCCAGCAGCCAGACACCGAACACTGAAGCTTTCTTT. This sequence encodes CASSQTPNTEAFF.

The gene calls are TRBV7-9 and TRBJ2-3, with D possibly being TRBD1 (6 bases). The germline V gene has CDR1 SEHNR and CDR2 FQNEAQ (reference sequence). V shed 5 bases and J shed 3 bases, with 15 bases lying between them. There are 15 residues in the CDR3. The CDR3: CASSQGQTITDTQYF. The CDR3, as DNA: TGTGCCAGCAGCCAAGGACAGACCATAACAGATACGCAGTATTTT.

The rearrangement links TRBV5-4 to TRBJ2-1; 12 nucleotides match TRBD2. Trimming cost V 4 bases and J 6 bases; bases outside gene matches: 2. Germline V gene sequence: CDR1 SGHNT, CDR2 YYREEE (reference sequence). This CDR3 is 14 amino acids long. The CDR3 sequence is CASSVGLAGNEQFF. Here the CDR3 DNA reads TGTGCCAGCAGCGTGGGACTAGCGGGCAATGAGCAGTTCTTC.

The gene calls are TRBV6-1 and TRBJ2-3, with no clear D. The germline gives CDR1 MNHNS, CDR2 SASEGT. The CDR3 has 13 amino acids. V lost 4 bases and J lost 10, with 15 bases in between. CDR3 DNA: TGTGCCAGCAGTGCCCCCTCTCGGTCCGCGCAGTATTTT. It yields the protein CASSAPSRSAQYF.

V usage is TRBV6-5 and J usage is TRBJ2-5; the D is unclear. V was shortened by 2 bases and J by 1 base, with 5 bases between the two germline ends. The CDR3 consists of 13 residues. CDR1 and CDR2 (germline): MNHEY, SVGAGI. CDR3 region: CASSYQIQETQYF. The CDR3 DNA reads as TGTGCCAGCAGTTACCAGATCCAAGAGACCCAGTACTTC.

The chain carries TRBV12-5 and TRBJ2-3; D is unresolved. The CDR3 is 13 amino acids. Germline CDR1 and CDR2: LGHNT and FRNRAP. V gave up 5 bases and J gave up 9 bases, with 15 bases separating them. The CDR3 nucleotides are TGTGCTAGTGGTCCGCCCGTGACTGAGACGCAGTATTTT. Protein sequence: CASGPPVTETQYF.

The CDR3 nucleotides are TGTGCCAGCAGGGGGAGCAGAGGATTAGGGGGGGGCGGTACGCAGTATTTT. Its protein is CASRGSRGLGGGGTQYF. The chain is built from TRBV2 and TRBJ2-3, with a possible D match to TRBD2 (7 bases). The CDR3 contains 17 residues. V was pared by 6 bases and J by 8 bases, with 27 bases between. CDR1 and CDR2 from the germline V gene are SNHLY and FYNNEI.

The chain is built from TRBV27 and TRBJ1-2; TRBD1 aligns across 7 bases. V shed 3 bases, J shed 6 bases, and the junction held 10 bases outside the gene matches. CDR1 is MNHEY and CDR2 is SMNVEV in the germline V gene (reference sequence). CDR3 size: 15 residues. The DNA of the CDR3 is TGTGCCAGCAGTTTGTCGCTAACAGGGGCCAATGGCTACACCTTC. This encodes CASSLSLTGANGYTF.